The present entry profiles one TCR beta chain with its context. This entry is derived from a study of control samples from healthy donors and cancer patients. V shed 1 base and J 0 bases; nucleotides not matched to a gene: 2. The germline gives CDR1 SGHVS, CDR2 FQNEAQ. The CDR3 loop spans 15 amino acids. Sequencing was performed with immunoSEQ multiplex PCR; in TCRdb, only in-frame clones are kept and a portion is missing. The profile shows about 84,000 clones, 91% of them singletons. This TCR was recovered from a man between 25 and 39 years old in good health. Sequenced sample: blood. The V and J genes are TRBV7-8 and TRBJ1-1, with TRBD1 identical over 7 bases. CDR3 coding DNA: TGTGCCAGCAGCTTAGAGGGGGCGGTGAACACTGAAGCTTTCTTT. Amino acids: CASSLEGAVNTEAFF.